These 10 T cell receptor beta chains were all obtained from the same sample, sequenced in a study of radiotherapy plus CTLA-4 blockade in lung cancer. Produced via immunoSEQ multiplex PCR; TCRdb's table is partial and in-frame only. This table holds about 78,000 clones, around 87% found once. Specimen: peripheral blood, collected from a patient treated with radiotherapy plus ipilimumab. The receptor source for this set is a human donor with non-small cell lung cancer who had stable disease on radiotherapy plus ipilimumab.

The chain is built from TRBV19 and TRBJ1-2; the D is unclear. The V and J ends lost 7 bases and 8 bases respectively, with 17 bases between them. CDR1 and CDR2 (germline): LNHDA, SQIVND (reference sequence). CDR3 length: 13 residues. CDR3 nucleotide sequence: TGTGCCAGTACCCGAGAGGGCAGAGGAGGCTACACCTTC. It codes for CASTREGRGGYTF.

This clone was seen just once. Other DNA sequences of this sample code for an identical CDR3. The CDR3 loop is CASSDGRGDTQYF. DNA for the CDR3: TGTGCCAGCAGCGACGGGCGCGGAGATACGCAGTATTTT. This chain joins TRBV11-2 and TRBJ2-3; D not resolved. CDR1 is SGHAT, CDR2 FQNNGV, per germline. V was cut by 5 bases and J by 5 bases, with 11 bases left in between. The CDR3 has 13 residues.

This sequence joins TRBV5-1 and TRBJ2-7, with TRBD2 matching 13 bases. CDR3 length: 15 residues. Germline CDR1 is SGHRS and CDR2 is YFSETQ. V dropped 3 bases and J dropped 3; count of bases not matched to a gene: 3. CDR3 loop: CASSWTSGSLYEQYF. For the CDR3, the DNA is TGCGCCAGCAGCTGGACTAGCGGGAGCCTCTACGAGCAGTACTTC.

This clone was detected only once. CDR3 protein: CASSLGPSYEQYF. The CDR3 DNA sequence: TGTGCCAGCAGCTTAGGACCGTCCTACGAGCAGTACTTC. The chain is built from TRBV7-2 and TRBJ2-7; no definite D call. Germline values: CDR1 SGHTA, CDR2 FQGNSA. The V end lost 1 base, the J end lost 1 base, and 5 bases lay between the germline ends. CDR3 length equals 13 residues.

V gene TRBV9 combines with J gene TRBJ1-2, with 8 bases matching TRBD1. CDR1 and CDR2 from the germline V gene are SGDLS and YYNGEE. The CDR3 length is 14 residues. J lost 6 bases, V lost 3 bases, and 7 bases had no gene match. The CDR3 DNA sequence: TGTGCCAGCAGCGCCAGGGGGCGCTTTGATGGCTACACCTTC. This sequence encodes CASSARGRFDGYTF. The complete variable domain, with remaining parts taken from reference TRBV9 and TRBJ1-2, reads DSGVTQTPKHLITATGQRVTLRCSPRSGDLSVYWYQQSLDQGLQFLIQYYNGEERAKGNILERFSAQQFPDLHSELNLSSLELGDSALYFCASSARGRFDGYTFGSGTRLTVV.

The CDR3 region is CASSRDSDYEQYF. CDR3 coding DNA: TGCGCCAGCAGCCGGGACTCCGATTACGAGCAGTACTTC. The chain links TRBV4-1 to TRBJ2-5, with D possibly matching TRBD2 (6 bases). TRBJ2-7 matches the DNA end more closely, so the J call is doubtful. Germline assignment: CDR1 MGHRA and CDR2 YSYEKL. The CDR3 contains 13 residues.

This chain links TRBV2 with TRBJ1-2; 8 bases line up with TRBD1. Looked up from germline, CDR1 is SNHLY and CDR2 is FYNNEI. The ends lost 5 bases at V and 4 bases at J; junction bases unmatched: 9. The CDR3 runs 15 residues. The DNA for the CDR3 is TGTGCCAGCAGTCCCCGACAGGGGCGAAGCTATGGCTACACCTTC. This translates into CASSPRQGRSYGYTF.

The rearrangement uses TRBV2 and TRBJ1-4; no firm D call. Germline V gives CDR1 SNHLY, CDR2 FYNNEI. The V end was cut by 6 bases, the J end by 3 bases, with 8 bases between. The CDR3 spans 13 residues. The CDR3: CASSSGANEKLFF. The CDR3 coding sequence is TGTGCCAGCAGCTCAGGCGCTAATGAAAAACTGTTTTTT.

CDR3 residues: CASQNGVPRNQPQHF. CDR3 in DNA: TGTGCCAGCCAAAACGGGGTCCCGAGAAATCAGCCCCAGCATTTT. This chain connects TRBV6-5 to TRBJ1-5; D is uncertain. Germline CDR1 MNHEY, CDR2 SVGAGI. The CDR3 extends over 15 amino acids. V lost 8 bases, J lost 4 bases, and 18 bases lay in between.

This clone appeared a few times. This CDR3 reads CASSLGTGGDGYTF. CDR3 in DNA: TGTGCCAGCAGCTTAGGGACAGGGGGCGATGGCTACACCTTC. The chain is built from TRBV7-2 and TRBJ1-2; 11 bases match TRBD1. Germline CDR1 is SGHTA and CDR2 is FQGNSA. The CDR3 is 14 residues long. The V gene end was trimmed by 1 base and the J gene end by 6 bases; junction bases not matched to a gene: 1.